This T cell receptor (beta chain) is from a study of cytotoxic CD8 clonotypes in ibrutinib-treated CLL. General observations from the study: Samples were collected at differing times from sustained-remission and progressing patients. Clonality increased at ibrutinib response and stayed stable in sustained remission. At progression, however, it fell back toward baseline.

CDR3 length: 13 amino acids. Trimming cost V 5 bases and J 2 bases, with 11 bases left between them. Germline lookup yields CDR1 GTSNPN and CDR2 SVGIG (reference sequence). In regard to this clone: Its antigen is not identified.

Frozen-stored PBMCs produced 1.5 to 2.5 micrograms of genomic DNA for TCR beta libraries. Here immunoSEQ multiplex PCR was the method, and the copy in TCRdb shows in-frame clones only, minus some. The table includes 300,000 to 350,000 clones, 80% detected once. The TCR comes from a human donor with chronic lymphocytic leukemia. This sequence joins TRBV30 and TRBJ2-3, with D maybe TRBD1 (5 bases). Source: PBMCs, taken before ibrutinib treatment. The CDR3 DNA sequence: TGTGCCTGGTCTCAGGGAACCACAGATACGCAGTATTTT. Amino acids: CAWSQGTTDTQYF.